Below, 25 T cell receptor beta chains from the same sample are listed, as sequenced in a study of cytomegalovirus exposure and HLA in healthy donors. Use of 60 Vbeta and 13 Jbeta primers characterized the PCR. The protocol was immunoSEQ multiplex PCR, while the TCRdb copy is restricted to in-frame clones and leaves out a portion. The sample has about 170,000 clones, roughly 80% seen once. The specimen was PBMCs. Receptors were obtained from a woman aged 18-29 years in good health and CMV-seropositive.

V and J are TRBV7-2 and TRBJ2-5, with D maybe TRBD1 (6 bases). This CDR3 has 13 residues. Trimming stripped 8 bases from V and 1 base from J, with 11 bases between. Germline CDR1 is SGHTA and CDR2 is FQGNSA. CDR3 sequence reads: CASGGQLQETQYF. CDR3 coding DNA: TGTGCCAGCGGAGGACAGCTCCAAGAGACCCAGTACTTC.

V is TRBV11-1 and J is TRBJ1-2, with D maybe TRBD1 (5 bases). Germline CDR1 SGHAT, CDR2 FQDESV (reference sequence). With 1 base removed from V and 6 bases from J, the gap between germline ends came to 12 bases. This CDR3 is 14 amino acids long. In DNA form, the CDR3 reads TGTGCCAGCAGCTTAGACAGGCGTTTTCATGGCTACACCTTC. This translates into CASSLDRRFHGYTF.

V gene TRBV11-3 combines with J gene TRBJ2-2; D is possibly TRBD1 (6 bases). Germline lookup yields CDR1 SGHNT and CDR2 YENEEA. CDR3 size: 15 residues. V lost 5 bases, J lost 0 bases, and 10 bases lay in between. The CDR3 sequence: CASSARTANTGELFF. In DNA, the CDR3 is TGTGCCAGCAGCGCCCGGACAGCGAACACCGGGGAGCTGTTTTTT. Based on the CDR3 plus reference TRBV11-3 and TRBJ2-2, the full variable domain is EAGVVQSPRYKIIEKKQPVAFWCNPISGHNTLYWYLQNLGQGPELLIRYENEEAVDDSQLPKDRFSAERLKGVDSTLKIQPAELGDSAVYLCASSARTANTGELFFGEGSRLTVL.

This chain links TRBV30 with TRBJ1-3; D is uncertain. The CDR3 has 15 residues. Trimming shortened V by 3 bases and J by 0 bases, and 12 bases separated the two germline ends. In germline, CDR1 is GTSNPN, CDR2 SVGIG (reference sequence). The CDR3 nucleotides read TGTGCCTGGAGCCCCGACTGGAGCTCTGGAAACACCATATATTTT. Amino acids: CAWSPDWSSGNTIYF.

In its sample, this clone was seen once. This rearrangement joins TRBV6-1 to TRBJ2-7, with D possibly matching TRBD1 (5 bases). The V end lost 3 bases, the J end lost 0 bases, and 12 bases lay between the germline ends. Germline V CDR1 and CDR2: MNHNS, SASEGT. This CDR3 has 15 amino acids. CDR3 DNA: TGTGCCAGCAGTGATGGGGCAGCAATCTCCTACGAGCAGTACTTC. Its translation is CASSDGAAISYEQYF.

As to this clone: At one boundary the junction diverges from the germline segment, which might be a read error. The chain joins TRBV7-9 to TRBJ2-1; D not certain. Germline lookup yields CDR1 SEHNR and CDR2 FQNEAQ (reference sequence). This CDR3 comprises 12 residues. CDR3 residues: CSSSLVVDEQFF. CDR3 in DNA: TGTTCCAGCAGCTTAGTGGTAGATGAGCAGTTCTTC. Looking up the rest from reference TRBV7-9 and TRBJ2-1 gives the full variable domain: DTGVSQNPRHKITKRGQNVTFRCDPISEHNRLYWYRQTLGQGPEFLTYFQNEAQLEKSRLLSDRFSAERPKGSFSTLEIQRTEQGDSAMYLCSSSLVVDEQFFGPGTRLTVL.

The count of this clone is one. The chain carries TRBV5-1 and TRBJ2-3, with D possibly being TRBD2 (5 bases). This CDR3 comprises 20 residues. The germline V and J ends were trimmed by 5 bases and 0 bases, with 28 bases remaining between them. The germline V gene encodes CDR1 SGHRS and CDR2 YFSETQ. CDR3 region: CASSPGVNVPSPTSTDTQYF. The CDR3, as DNA: TGCGCCAGCAGTCCCGGGGTCAATGTCCCCAGCCCGACTAGCACAGATACGCAGTATTTT.

This chain uses TRBV5-4 with TRBJ1-2; a weak D match, TRBD1 (5 bases). Per the germline V gene, CDR1 is SGHNT and CDR2 is YYREEE (reference sequence). The CDR3 loop spans 17 amino acids. Trimming shortened V by 0 bases and J by 6 bases, and 21 bases separated the two germline ends. CDR3 DNA sequence: TGTGCCAGCAGCTTGGGTGGATCGTCTAGGGGTCGAAATGGCTACACCTTC. It translates to CASSLGGSSRGRNGYTF.

The rearrangement uses TRBV30 and TRBJ1-1; D ambiguous. Germline V gives CDR1 GTSNPN, CDR2 SVGIG (reference sequence). Trimming took 4 bases from V and 5 from J, leaving 14 bases between them. There are 13 residues in the CDR3. CDR3 in amino acids: CAWTSGGYTEAFF. In DNA form, the CDR3 reads TGTGCCTGGACCTCTGGAGGGTATACTGAAGCTTTCTTT. Complete variable domain (other parts from reference TRBV30 and TRBJ1-1): SQTIHQWPATLVQPVGSPLSLECTVEGTSNPNLYWYRQAAGRGLQLLFYSVGIGQISSEVPQNLSASRPQDRQFILSSKKLLLSDSGFYLCAWTSGGYTEAFFGQGTRLTVV.

The J gene is TRBJ1-5, the V gene TRBV4-3, with a weak D call TRBD1 (6 bases). V was clipped by 3 bases and J by 4 bases, with 16 bases between them. The germline V gene encodes CDR1 LGHNA and CDR2 YSLEER. This CDR3 has 16 residues. The CDR3: CASSQELNRANQPQHF. The CDR3 DNA reads as TGCGCCAGCAGCCAGGAACTTAACAGGGCTAATCAGCCCCAGCATTTT.

DNA for the CDR3: TGTGCCAGCAGTAGCGGGGGGGCGATTGGAAACACCATATATTTT. Translated, it gives CASSSGGAIGNTIYF. The gene calls are TRBV7-6 and TRBJ1-3; TRBD1 might be the D (6 bases). V was cut by 6 bases and J by 3 bases, with 15 bases left in between. The CDR3 is 15 amino acids. Germline V lookup: CDR1 SGHVS, CDR2 FNYEAQ. The variable domain in full, completed from reference TRBV7-6 and TRBJ1-3, reads GAGVSQSPRYKVTKRGQDVALRCDPISGHVSLYWYRQALGQGPEFLTYFNYEAQQDKSGLPNDRFSAERPEGSISTLTIQRTEQRDSAMYRCASSSGGAIGNTIYFGEGSWLTVV.

This clone was recorded only once. The rearrangement joins TRBV14 to TRBJ2-7, with D tentatively TRBD2 (6 bases). Germline CDR1 SGHDN, CDR2 FVKESK. Trimming took off 0 bases at V and 3 bases at J, with 24 bases between the two ends. The CDR3 loop spans 19 amino acids. The CDR3 sequence is CASSQDPRLGATFNYEQYF. CDR3 coding DNA: TGTGCCAGCAGCCAAGATCCCCGACTAGGGGCCACCTTTAACTACGAGCAGTACTTC.

The V call is TRBV5-5, the J call TRBJ2-7; TRBD2 agrees at 8 bases. The CDR3 length is 16 residues. V was pared by 3 bases and J by 4 bases, with 12 bases of the junction left unmatched. Germline V gene sequence: CDR1 SGHKS, CDR2 YYEKEE (reference sequence). In DNA, the CDR3 is TGTGCCAGCAGCTGGGGCGGGGCGGGGGGAGCGTACGAGCAGTACTTC. As protein: CASSWGGAGGAYEQYF.

The rearrangement uses TRBV7-2 and TRBJ2-7, with 8 bases fitting TRBD1. V lost 5 bases to trimming and J lost 5 bases; unmatched junction nucleotides: 5. The CDR3 length is 13 residues. Germline CDR1 and CDR2: SGHTA and FQGNSA. The CDR3 here is CASSPNRGNEQYF. The CDR3 region has the DNA TGTGCCAGCAGCCCAAACAGGGGGAACGAGCAGTACTTC.

This chain connects TRBV30 to TRBJ2-7, with 8 bases aligning to TRBD1. The CDR3 has 13 residues. Germline V gene sequence: CDR1 GTSNPN, CDR2 SVGIG (reference sequence). Trimming took 0 bases from V and 5 from J; bases not matched to a gene: 3. The CDR3 region has the DNA TGTGCCTGGAGTGTATCAGGGGGCCACGAGCAGTACTTC. Encoded protein: CAWSVSGGHEQYF.

This clone was seen once. The chain is built from TRBV18 and TRBJ1-2; 12 nucleotides agree with TRBD1. CDR1 is KGHSH, CDR2 LQKENI, per germline. CDR3 length: 17 residues. After removal of 5 bases from V and 4 bases from J, the junction contained 11 bases not matched to a gene. Here the CDR3 DNA reads TGTGCCAGCTCAGCAACCTCCGGGACAGGGGGCCTCTATGGCTACACCTTC. Translated: CASSATSGTGGLYGYTF. Complete variable domain (other parts from reference TRBV18 and TRBJ1-2): NAGVMQNPRHLVRRRGQEARLRCSPMKGHSHVYWYRQLPEEGLKFMVYLQKENIIDESGMPKERFSAEFPKEGPSILRIQQVVRGDSAAYFCASSATSGTGGLYGYTFGSGTRLTVV.

The chain joins TRBV19 to TRBJ2-2, with 9 bases aligning to TRBD1. V shed 1 base, J shed 6 bases, and the junction held 3 bases outside the gene matches. Germline V gene sequence: CDR1 LNHDA, CDR2 SQIVND (reference sequence). The CDR3 length is 15 residues. CDR3 amino acids: CASSIGTGVAGELFF. The CDR3 bases are TGTGCCAGTAGTATAGGGACAGGGGTCGCCGGGGAGCTGTTTTTT.

The rearrangement joins TRBV19 to TRBJ1-2; TRBD1 is a possible D gene (5 bases). The CDR3 runs 15 residues. Germline V CDR1 and CDR2: LNHDA, SQIVND (reference sequence). V was pared by 1 base and J by 0 bases, with 9 bases between. CDR3: CASSIGRDANYGYTF. CDR3 DNA: TGTGCCAGTAGTATAGGGAGGGACGCTAACTATGGCTACACCTTC.

The chain combines TRBV11-1 with TRBJ2-2; TRBD1 matches 7 bases. CDR1 SGHAT and CDR2 FQDESV come from the germline V gene (reference sequence). CDR3 length: 17 amino acids. V lost 3 bases to trimming and J lost 6 bases; unmatched junction nucleotides: 13. The CDR3 protein is CASSFWGSRGKAGELFF. CDR3 coding DNA: TGTGCCAGCAGCTTTTGGGGGAGCAGGGGGAAAGCCGGGGAGCTGTTTTTT.

The rearrangement joins TRBV5-6 to TRBJ1-6; 7 bases map to TRBD1. Germline V gene sequence: CDR1 SGHDT, CDR2 YYEEEE. With V trimmed by 4 bases and J by 8 bases, 6 bases remained unmatched. This CDR3 has 14 amino acids. The CDR3 sequence is CASSLRDRDSPLHF. For the CDR3, the DNA is TGTGCCAGCAGCCTCCGTGACAGGGATTCACCCCTCCACTTT.

This chain joins TRBV7-8 and TRBJ2-5; the match to TRBD1 covers 8 bases. This CDR3 is built from 14 residues. Germline trimming cut 4 bases from V and 4 bases from J; bases unmatched to any gene: 5. Germline V gene lookup returns CDR1 SGHVS and CDR2 FQNEAQ. This CDR3 reads CASSSTGALETQYF. Written as DNA, the CDR3 is TGTGCCAGCAGCTCGACAGGGGCGCTAGAGACCCAGTACTTC.

The CDR3: CASSWGDNTEAFF. CDR3 DNA: TGTGCCAGCAGCTGGGGGGATAACACTGAAGCTTTCTTT. The V gene is TRBV5-4, the J gene TRBJ1-1, with D tentatively TRBD1 (5 bases). Germline V lookup: CDR1 SGHNT, CDR2 YYREEE (reference sequence). Trimming removed 3 bases from V and 2 bases from J, with 8 bases in between. The CDR3 is made up of 13 amino acids.

V usage is TRBV4-1 and J usage is TRBJ2-4; possible D gene TRBD1, 6 bases. Germline V gives CDR1 MGHRA, CDR2 YSYEKL. V was pared by 2 bases and J by 2 bases, with 16 bases between. The CDR3 sequence is 17 residues long. The CDR3 reads CASSQRRGNWSKNIQYF. DNA for the CDR3: TGCGCCAGCAGCCAAAGAAGGGGGAATTGGTCCAAAAACATTCAGTACTTC.

The V call is TRBV28, the J call TRBJ1-4, with D tentatively TRBD1 (6 bases). Per germline, CDR1 MDHEN and CDR2 SYDVKM. This CDR3 region has 15 residues. V gave up 6 bases and J gave up 4 bases, with 15 bases separating them. In DNA form, the CDR3 reads TGTGCCAGCAGCCCCCGCGGACAGTTTAATGAAAAACTGTTTTTT. Translated, it gives CASSPRGQFNEKLFF.

The chain joins TRBV2 to TRBJ2-7; D uncertain. Trimming cost V 1 base and J 6 bases, with 19 bases left between them. The CDR3 extends over 16 amino acids. Germline V CDR1 and CDR2: SNHLY, FYNNEI. The CDR3 region is CASSEGFGGPLGEQYF. DNA for the CDR3: TGTGCCAGCAGTGAAGGGTTCGGCGGCCCTTTGGGCGAGCAGTACTTC.